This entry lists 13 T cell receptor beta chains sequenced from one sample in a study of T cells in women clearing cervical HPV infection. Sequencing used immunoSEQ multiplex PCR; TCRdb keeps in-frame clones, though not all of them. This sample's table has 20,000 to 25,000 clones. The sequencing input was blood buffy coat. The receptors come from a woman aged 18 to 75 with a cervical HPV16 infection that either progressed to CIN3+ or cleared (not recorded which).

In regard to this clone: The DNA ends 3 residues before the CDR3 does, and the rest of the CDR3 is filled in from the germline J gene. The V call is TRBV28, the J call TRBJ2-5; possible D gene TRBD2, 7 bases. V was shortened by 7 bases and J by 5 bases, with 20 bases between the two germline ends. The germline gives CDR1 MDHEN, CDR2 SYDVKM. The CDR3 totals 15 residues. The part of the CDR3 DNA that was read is TGTGCCAGCAACCCATTGGGGGGGCAGGACGAGACC. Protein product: CASNPLGGQDET. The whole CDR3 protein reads CASNPLGGQDETQYF. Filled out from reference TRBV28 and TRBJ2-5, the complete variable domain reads DVKVTQSSRYLVKRTGEKVFLECVQDMDHENMFWYRQDPGLGLRLIYFSYDVKMKEKGDIPEGYSVSREKKERFSLILESASTNQTSMYLCASNPLGGQDETQYFGPGTRLLVL.

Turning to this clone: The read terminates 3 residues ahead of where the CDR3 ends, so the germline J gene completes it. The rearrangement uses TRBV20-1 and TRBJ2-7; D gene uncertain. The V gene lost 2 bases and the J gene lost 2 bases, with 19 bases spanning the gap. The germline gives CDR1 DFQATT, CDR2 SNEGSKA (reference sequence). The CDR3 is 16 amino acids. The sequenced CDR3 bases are TGCAGTGCTAGATCAAACTTGAGAGGTCGGGCCTACGAG. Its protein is CSARSNLRGRAYE. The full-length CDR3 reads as CSARSNLRGRAYEQYF.

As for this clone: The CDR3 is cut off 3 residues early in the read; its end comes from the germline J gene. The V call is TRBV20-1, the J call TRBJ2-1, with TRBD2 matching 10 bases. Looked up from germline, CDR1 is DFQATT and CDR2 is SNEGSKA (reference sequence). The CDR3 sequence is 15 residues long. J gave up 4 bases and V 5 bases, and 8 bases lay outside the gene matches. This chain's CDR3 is CSAAPLAGAYNEQFF. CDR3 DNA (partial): TGCAGTGCTGCCCCTCTAGCGGGGGCTTACAATGAG.

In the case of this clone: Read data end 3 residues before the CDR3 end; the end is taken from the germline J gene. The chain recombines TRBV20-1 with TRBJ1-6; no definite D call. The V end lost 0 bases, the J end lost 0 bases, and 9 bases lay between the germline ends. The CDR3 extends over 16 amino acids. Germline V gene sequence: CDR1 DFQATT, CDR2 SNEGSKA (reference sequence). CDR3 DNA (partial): TGCAGTGCTAGAGACGTCAGGAGCTCCTATAATTCACCC. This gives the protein CSARDVRSSYNSP. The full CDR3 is CSARDVRSSYNSPLHF.

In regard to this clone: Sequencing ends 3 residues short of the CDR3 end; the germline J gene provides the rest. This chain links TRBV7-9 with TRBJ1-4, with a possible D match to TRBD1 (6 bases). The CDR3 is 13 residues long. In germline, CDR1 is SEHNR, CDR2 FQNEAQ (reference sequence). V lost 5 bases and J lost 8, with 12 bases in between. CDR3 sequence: CASSHQGTEKLFF. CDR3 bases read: TGTGCCAGCAGCCATCAGGGGACGGAAAAA.

CDR3 protein: CASTLAGSSYEQYF. The DNA read from the CDR3 is TGCGCCAGCACCCTAGCGGGTTCCTCCTACGAG. This chain connects TRBV10-2 to TRBJ2-7; 8 bases map to TRBD2. The DNA ends 3 residues before the CDR3 does, and the rest of the CDR3 is filled in from the germline J gene. The CDR3 spans 14 residues. J was trimmed by 0 bases and V by 7 bases; bases with no gene match: 5. CDR1 and CDR2 from the germline V gene are WSHSY and SAAADI.

Incomplete CDR3 DNA: TGTGCCAGCAGTTCCGGACAGGGATCCTATGGC. It encodes CASSSGQGSYG. Given in full, the CDR3 is CASSSGQGSYGYTF. The rearrangement joins TRBV28 to TRBJ1-2; 8 nucleotides line up with TRBD1. The read halts 3 residues ahead of the CDR3 end, with the missing end drawn from the germline J gene. The V segment lost 4 bases and the J segment 4 bases; nucleotides outside the gene matches: 5. CDR1 MDHEN and CDR2 SYDVKM come from the germline V gene. This CDR3 region has 14 residues.

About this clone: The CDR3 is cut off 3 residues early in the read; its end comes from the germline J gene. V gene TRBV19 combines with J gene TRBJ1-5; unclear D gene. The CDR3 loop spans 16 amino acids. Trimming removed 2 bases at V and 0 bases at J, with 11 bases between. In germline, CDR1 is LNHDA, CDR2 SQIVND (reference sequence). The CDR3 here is CASSISTGYSNQPQHF. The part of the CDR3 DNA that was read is TGTGCCAGTAGTATATCGACGGGTTATAGCAATCAGCCC.

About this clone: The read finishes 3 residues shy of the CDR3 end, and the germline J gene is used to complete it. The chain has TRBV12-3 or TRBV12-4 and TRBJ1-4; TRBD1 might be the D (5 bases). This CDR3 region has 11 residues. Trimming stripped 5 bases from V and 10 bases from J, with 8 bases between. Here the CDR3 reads CASSITGKLFF. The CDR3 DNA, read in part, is TGTGCCAGCAGTATCACAGGAAAA.

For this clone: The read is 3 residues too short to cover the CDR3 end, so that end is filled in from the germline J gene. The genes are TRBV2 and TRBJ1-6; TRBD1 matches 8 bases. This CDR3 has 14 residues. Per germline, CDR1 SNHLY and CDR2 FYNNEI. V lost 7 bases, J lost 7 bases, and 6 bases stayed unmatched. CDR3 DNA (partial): TGTGCCAGCACCCCACAGGGGGAGAATTCACCC. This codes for CASTPQGENSP. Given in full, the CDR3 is CASTPQGENSPLHF.

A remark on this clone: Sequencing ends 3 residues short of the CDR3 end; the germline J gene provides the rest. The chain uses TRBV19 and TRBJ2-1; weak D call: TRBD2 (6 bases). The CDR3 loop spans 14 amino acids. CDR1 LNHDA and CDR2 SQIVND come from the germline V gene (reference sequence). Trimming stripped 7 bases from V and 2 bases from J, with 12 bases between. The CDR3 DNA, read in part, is TGTGCCAGTAAGGGCGGGGTTACCTACAATGAG. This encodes CASKGGVTYNE. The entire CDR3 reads CASKGGVTYNEQFF.

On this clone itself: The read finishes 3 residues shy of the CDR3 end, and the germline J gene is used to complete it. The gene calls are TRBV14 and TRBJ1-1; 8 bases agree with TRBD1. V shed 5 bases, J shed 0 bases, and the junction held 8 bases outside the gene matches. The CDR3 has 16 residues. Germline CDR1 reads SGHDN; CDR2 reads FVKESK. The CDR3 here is CASSSRTGSMNTEAFF. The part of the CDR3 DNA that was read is TGTGCCAGCAGCTCCCGGACAGGGTCGATGAACACTGAA.

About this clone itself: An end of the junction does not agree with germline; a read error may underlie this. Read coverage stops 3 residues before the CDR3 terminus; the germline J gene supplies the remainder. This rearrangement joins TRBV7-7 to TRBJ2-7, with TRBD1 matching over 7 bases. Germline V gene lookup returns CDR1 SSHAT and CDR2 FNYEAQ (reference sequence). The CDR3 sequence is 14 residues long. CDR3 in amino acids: CASSPGGRTYEQYF. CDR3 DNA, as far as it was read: TGTGCTAGCAGCCCAGGGGGAAGGACCTACGAG.